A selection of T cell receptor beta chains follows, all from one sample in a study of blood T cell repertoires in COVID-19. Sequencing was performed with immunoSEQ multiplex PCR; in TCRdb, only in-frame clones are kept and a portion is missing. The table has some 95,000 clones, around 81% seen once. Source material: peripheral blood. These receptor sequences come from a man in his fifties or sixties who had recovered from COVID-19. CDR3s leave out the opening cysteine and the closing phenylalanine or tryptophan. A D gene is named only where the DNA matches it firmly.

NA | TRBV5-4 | ASSFGPTRAEKLF
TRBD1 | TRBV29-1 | SVAPQGVLNYGYT
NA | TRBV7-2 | ASSLRSLSSSYEQY
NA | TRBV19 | ANRTCFSNQPQH
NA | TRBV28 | ASRRQHSYGYT
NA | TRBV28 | ASSHRTSSGANVLT
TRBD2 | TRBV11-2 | ASSLVGTSGRYNEQF
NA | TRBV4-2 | ASSQRAAVAEQY
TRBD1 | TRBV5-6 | ASSFQQGTGEQY
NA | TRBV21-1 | ASSPGAREQY
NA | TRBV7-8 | ASSTKWANTEAF
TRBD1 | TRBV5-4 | ASSLRTGNNSPLH
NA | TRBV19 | ASRSGKSGNTIY
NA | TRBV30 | AWADRNTIY
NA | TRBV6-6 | ASRSTGATYEQY
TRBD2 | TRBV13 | ASSWTSGESTDTQY
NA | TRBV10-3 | AISEHRDLVQPQH
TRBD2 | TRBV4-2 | ASSSLAGARGDTQY
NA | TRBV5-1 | ASGSGAGNTGELF
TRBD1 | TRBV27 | ASSLWDSKPGANVLT
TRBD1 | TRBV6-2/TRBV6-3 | ASSYAWDRPGQPQH
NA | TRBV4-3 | ASSQEGSGSYEQY
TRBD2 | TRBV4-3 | ASSQEANLAATYEQY
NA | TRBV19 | ASSMTATANYGYT
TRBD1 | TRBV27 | ASRLQGLKGYEQY
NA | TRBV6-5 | ASSYSWRSYEQY
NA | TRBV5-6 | ASSFQTAHSYGYT
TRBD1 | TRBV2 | ASSPQGTGSHTQY
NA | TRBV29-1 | SVGRPPGEQY
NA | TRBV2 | ASRAGGQGLNYEQY
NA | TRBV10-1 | ASREQVNTEAF
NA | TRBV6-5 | ASSSWTASYT
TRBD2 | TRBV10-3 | AINPGLAETDTQY
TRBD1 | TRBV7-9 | ASRKTGGAHNEQF
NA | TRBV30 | AWKGGGSTYNEQF
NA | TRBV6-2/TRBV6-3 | ASSYPSIGRYEQY
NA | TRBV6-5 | ASSPSGVANYGYT
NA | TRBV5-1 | ASSSSGSYGYT
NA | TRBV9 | ASSVGVGEREQY
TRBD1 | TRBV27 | ASRLGQAVNTEAF
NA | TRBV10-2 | ATELGGGDTQY
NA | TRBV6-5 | ASTLDGNYGYT
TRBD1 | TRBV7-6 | ASSLGQGARDTQY
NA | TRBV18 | ASTTQNTEAF
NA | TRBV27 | ASSYFGTTNYGYT
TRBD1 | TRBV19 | ASRRTGADNQPQH
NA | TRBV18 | ASLPFGLETQY
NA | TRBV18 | ASSIQGGNEQY
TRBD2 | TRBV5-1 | ASSTAGTTYEQY
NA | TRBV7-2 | ASSPQGTSGNTIY